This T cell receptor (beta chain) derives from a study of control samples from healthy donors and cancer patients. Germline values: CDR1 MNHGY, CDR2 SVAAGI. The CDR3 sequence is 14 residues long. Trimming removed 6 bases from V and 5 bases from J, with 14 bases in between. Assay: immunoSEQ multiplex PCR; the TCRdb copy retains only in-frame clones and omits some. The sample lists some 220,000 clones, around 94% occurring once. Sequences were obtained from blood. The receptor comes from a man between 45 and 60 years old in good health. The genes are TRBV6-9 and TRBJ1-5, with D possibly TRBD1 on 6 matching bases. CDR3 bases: TGTGCCAGCAGGATGGACAGCAATCATCAGCCCCAGCATTTT. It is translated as CASRMDSNHQPQHF.